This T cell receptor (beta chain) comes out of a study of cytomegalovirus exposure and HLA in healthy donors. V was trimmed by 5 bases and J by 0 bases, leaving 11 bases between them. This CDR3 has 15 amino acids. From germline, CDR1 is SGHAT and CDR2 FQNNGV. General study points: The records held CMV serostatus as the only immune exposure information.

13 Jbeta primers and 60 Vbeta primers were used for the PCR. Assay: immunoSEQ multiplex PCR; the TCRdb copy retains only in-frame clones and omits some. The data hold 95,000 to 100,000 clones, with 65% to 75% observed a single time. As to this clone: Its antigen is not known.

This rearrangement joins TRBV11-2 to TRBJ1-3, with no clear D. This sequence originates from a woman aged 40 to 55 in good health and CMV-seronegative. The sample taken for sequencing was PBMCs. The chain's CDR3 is CASSRNANSGNTIYF. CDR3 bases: TGTGCCAGCAGCCGAAATGCGAACTCTGGAAACACCATATATTTT.